This T cell receptor beta chain came from a study of control samples from healthy donors and cancer patients. Germline CDR1 reads MNHEY; CDR2 reads SMNVEV (reference sequence). The CDR3 totals 13 residues. The V end lost 6 bases, the J end lost 6 bases, and 9 bases lay between the germline ends. Libraries were prepared by immunoSEQ multiplex PCR; TCRdb keeps only in-frame clonotypes and omits some of them. The table has roughly 120,000 clones, roughly 95% seen once. The sequenced sample was blood. The clonotype was recovered from a man aged 25-40 years in good health. The gene calls are TRBV27 and TRBJ1-6, with no clear D. The CDR3 reads CASRRVSNSPLHF. The DNA of the CDR3 is TGTGCCAGCAGGCGGGTTAGTAATTCACCCCTCCACTTT.